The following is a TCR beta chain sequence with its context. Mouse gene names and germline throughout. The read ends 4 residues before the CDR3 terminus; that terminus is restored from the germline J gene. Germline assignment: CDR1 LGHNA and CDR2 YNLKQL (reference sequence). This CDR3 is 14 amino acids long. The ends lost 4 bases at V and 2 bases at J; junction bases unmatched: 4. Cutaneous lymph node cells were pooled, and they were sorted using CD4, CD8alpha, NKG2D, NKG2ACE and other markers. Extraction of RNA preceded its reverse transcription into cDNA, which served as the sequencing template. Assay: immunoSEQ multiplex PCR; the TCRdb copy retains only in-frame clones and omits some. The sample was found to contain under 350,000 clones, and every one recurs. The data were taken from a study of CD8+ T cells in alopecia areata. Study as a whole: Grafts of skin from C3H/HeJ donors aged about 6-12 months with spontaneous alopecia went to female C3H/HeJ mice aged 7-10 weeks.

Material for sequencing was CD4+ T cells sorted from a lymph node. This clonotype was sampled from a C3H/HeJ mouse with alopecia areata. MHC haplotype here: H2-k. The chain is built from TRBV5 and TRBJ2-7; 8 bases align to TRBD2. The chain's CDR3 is CASSPQLGAYEQYF. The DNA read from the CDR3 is TGTGCCAGCAGCCCCCAACTGGGGGCCTAT.